The 23 T cell receptor beta chains below were found in one sample sequenced in a study of PD-1 blockade in classical Hodgkin lymphoma. Sequencing was performed with immunoSEQ multiplex PCR; in TCRdb, only in-frame clones are kept and a portion is missing. The profile shows approximately 11,000 clones, around four fifths of them singletons. As to time point: cycle 4 day 1 (C4D1), after more than five weeks of nivolumab. Each patient's relapse followed autologous stem cell transplantation, and brentuximab vedotin exposure varied. Negative magnetic selection isolated CD4+ T cells from thawed PBMCs. The sequenced sample was CD4+ T cells from blood, obtained before the fourth cycle of nivolumab. These receptors all stem from a human donor with classical Hodgkin lymphoma.

The chain couples TRBV7-2 to TRBJ2-5; 9 bases fit TRBD1. The V gene end was trimmed by 5 bases and the J gene end by 2 bases; junction bases not matched to a gene: 9. This CDR3 spans 16 amino acids. The germline V gene encodes CDR1 SGHTA and CDR2 FQGNSA. CDR3 residues: CASSEGPGTGQETQYF. The DNA of the CDR3 is TGTGCCAGCAGCGAGGGACCCGGGACAGGGCAAGAGACCCAGTACTTC.

V usage is TRBV20-1 and J usage is TRBJ2-4; D uncertain. Trimming removed 6 bases at V and 8 bases at J, with 8 bases between. Germline CDR1 is DFQATT and CDR2 is SNEGSKA (reference sequence). The CDR3 consists of 10 residues. CDR3 loop: CSAPSYIQYF. In nucleotides, the CDR3 is TGCAGTGCCCCTTCTTACATTCAGTACTTC.

The chain recombines TRBV6-5 with TRBJ2-7; D is perhaps TRBD1 (6 bases). CDR1 is MNHEY and CDR2 is SVGAGI in the germline V gene. V lost 6 bases to trimming and J lost 0 bases, with 15 bases between them. The CDR3 sequence is 15 residues long. DNA of the CDR3: TGTGCCAGCAGCCACAGGGACACGAGCTCCTACGAGCAGTACTTC. It yields the protein CASSHRDTSSYEQYF.

The chain couples TRBV4-2 to TRBJ2-4; 7 bases are shared with TRBD2. The CDR3 extends over 18 amino acids. Per germline, CDR1 LGHNA and CDR2 YNFKEQ. V trimming: 2 bases; J trimming: 0 bases; junction bases outside the gene matches: 10. The CDR3 bases are TGTGCCAGCAGCCAACCCGCGGGAGCTGGGTTAGCCAAAAACATTCAGTACTTC. Encoded protein: CASSQPAGAGLAKNIQYF.

The rearrangement links TRBV29-1 to TRBJ2-1, with a tentative D call TRBD2 (6 bases). The CDR3 is 14 residues long. The germline V gene encodes CDR1 SQVTM and CDR2 ANQGSEA. V lost 5 bases to trimming and J lost 0 bases, with 11 bases between them. CDR3 coding DNA: TGCAGCGTTCTGTACGGGAGCTCCTACAATGAGCAGTTCTTC. Encoded protein: CSVLYGSSYNEQFF.

The chain carries TRBV19 and TRBJ1-2; D gene ambiguous. The CDR3 contains 11 residues. V shed 3 bases and J shed 8 bases, with 7 bases lying between them. Germline V CDR1 and CDR2: LNHDA, SQIVND (reference sequence). The CDR3 loop reads CASSMSEGYTF. DNA of the CDR3: TGTGCCAGTAGTATGTCGGAGGGCTACACCTTC. The complete variable domain, with remaining parts taken from reference TRBV19 and TRBJ1-2, reads DGGITQSPKYLFRKEGQNVTLSCEQNLNHDAMYWYRQDPGQGLRLIYYSQIVNDFQKGDIAEGYSVSREKKESFPLTVTSAQKNPTAFYLCASSMSEGYTFGSGTRLTVV.

This clone was seen once. The rearrangement uses TRBV27 and TRBJ2-7, with D uncertain. The CDR3 loop spans 14 amino acids. The V gene's germline CDR1 is MNHEY and CDR2 SMNVEV (reference sequence). V lost 3 bases and J lost 1, with 10 bases in between. The CDR3, as DNA: TGTGCCAGCAGTTTGGGTCCCGATTCCTACGAGCAGTACTTC. This translates into CASSLGPDSYEQYF.

The chain is built from TRBV5-4 and TRBJ2-7, with unresolved D. CDR1 SGHNT and CDR2 YYREEE come from the germline V gene (reference sequence). This CDR3 spans 13 amino acids. The V gene lost 0 bases and the J gene lost 6 bases, with 10 bases spanning the gap. The CDR3 is CASSLALRSEQYF. The CDR3 DNA reads as TGTGCCAGCAGCTTGGCTCTCCGAAGCGAGCAGTACTTC.

The CDR3 sequence is CASSGQWFNQPQHF. CDR3 coding DNA: TGTGCCAGCTCGGGACAGTGGTTCAATCAGCCCCAGCATTTT. J is TRBJ1-5 and V is TRBV19, with 7 positions matching TRBD1. The CDR3 has 14 amino acids. Germline CDR1 is LNHDA and CDR2 is SQIVND (reference sequence). V gave up 9 bases and J gave up 3 bases; unmatched junction bases: 8.

The genes are TRBV7-8 and TRBJ1-1; 9 bases are a match to TRBD1. The CDR3 runs 15 residues. The trim removed 3 bases at V and 4 bases at J, leaving 6 bases unmatched. CDR1 SGHVS and CDR2 FQNEAQ come from the germline V gene. The DNA of the CDR3 is TGTGCCAGCAGCTTTAAACAGGGGGCAGGCACTGAAGCTTTCTTT. It yields the protein CASSFKQGAGTEAFF.

V is TRBV28 and J is TRBJ1-2; D perhaps matches TRBD1 (6 bases). This CDR3 has 17 residues. The V and J ends lost 6 bases and 4 bases respectively, with 24 bases between them. Germline-derived CDR1 and CDR2 are MDHEN and SYDVKM. The CDR3 sequence: CASSRITTGTWSYGYTF. The CDR3 DNA reads as TGTGCCAGCAGCCGAATTACAACAGGGACCTGGAGCTATGGCTACACCTTC.

V is TRBV6-1 and J is TRBJ2-5, with D unresolved. Germline CDR1 reads MNHNS; CDR2 reads SASEGT. This CDR3 has 14 residues. The germline V and J ends were trimmed by 1 base and 1 base, with 7 bases remaining between them. CDR3 amino acids: CASSEVTVQETQYF. Written as DNA, the CDR3 is TGTGCCAGCAGTGAAGTCACAGTCCAAGAGACCCAGTACTTC.

V gene TRBV28 combines with J gene TRBJ2-5; 10 bases fit TRBD1. The J call may be wrong; the DNA end is better matched by TRBJ2-7. Germline V CDR1 and CDR2: MDHEN, SYDVKM. The CDR3 spans 14 residues. The CDR3 DNA reads as TGTGCCAGCAGTTCCGGGGGACAGGGGTACGAGCAGTACTTC. This codes for CASSSGGQGYEQYF.

This rearrangement joins TRBV18 to TRBJ1-1; D gene unclear. The V and J ends lost 3 bases and 0 bases respectively, with 5 bases between them. The CDR3 is 13 amino acids. Germline CDR1 is KGHSH and CDR2 is LQKENI. The CDR3, as DNA: TGTGCCAGCTCACCCCAGCTGAACACTGAAGCTTTCTTT. This codes for CASSPQLNTEAFF.

A single count supports this clone. The chain joins TRBV28 to TRBJ1-1; D may be TRBD1 (5 bases). CDR3 length: 13 amino acids. The V gene's germline CDR1 is MDHEN and CDR2 SYDVKM. V was trimmed by 7 bases and J by 8 bases, leaving 17 bases between them. The chain's CDR3 is CASTPPGRAEAFF. CDR3 DNA sequence: TGTGCCAGCACCCCCCCGGGCAGGGCGGAAGCTTTCTTT. Full variable domain (remainder filled in from reference TRBV28 and TRBJ1-1): DVKVTQSSRYLVKRTGEKVFLECVQDMDHENMFWYRQDPGLGLRLIYFSYDVKMKEKGDIPEGYSVSREKKERFSLILESASTNQTSMYLCASTPPGRAEAFFGQGTRLTVV.

The chain joins TRBV7-9 to TRBJ2-7, with D perhaps TRBD2 (6 bases). With 1 base removed from V and 7 bases from J, the gap between germline ends came to 26 bases. The germline V gene has CDR1 SEHNR and CDR2 FQNEAQ (reference sequence). The CDR3 totals 18 residues. CDR3 amino acids: CASSLVWVLRGLLWEQYF. The DNA of the CDR3 is TGTGCCAGCAGCTTAGTGTGGGTCTTGCGGGGACTTTTGTGGGAGCAGTACTTC.

This clone has more than one count but fewer than ten. This sequence joins TRBV21-1 and TRBJ2-2. TRBV21-1 corresponds to a pseudogene. The CDR3 loop spans 19 amino acids. The CDR3 loop is CASSNPSRRGEVDTGELFF. CDR3 nucleotide sequence: TGTGCCAGCAGCAATCCCAGCAGAAGGGGGGAGGTGGACACCGGGGAGCTGTTTTTT.

V gene TRBV29-1 combines with J gene TRBJ2-3; TRBD1 aligns across 7 bases. Germline V gene data show CDR1 as SQVTM and CDR2 as ANQGSEA. The CDR3 is made up of 12 amino acids. The V and J ends lost 6 bases and 3 bases, in that order; junction bases with no gene match: 3. DNA for the CDR3: TGCAGCGTCGACAGGGAGACAGATACGCAGTATTTT. This encodes CSVDRETDTQYF.

The chain couples TRBV7-9 to TRBJ1-3; D is perhaps TRBD1 (6 bases). Trimming took 7 bases from V and 1 from J, leaving 11 bases between them. CDR3 size: 14 residues. CDR1 and CDR2 (germline): SEHNR, FQNEAQ (reference sequence). The CDR3, as DNA: TGTGCCAGCACCTCAGGGGTGTCTGGAAACACCATATATTTT. This encodes CASTSGVSGNTIYF.

This chain joins TRBV4-1 and TRBJ1-5, with TRBD1 matching 7 bases. Losses at the gene ends were 0 bases for V and 7 bases for J; bases not matched to a gene: 9. The germline V gene encodes CDR1 MGHRA and CDR2 YSYEKL. The CDR3 extends over 16 amino acids. Here the CDR3 reads CASSQDNRGRGQPQHF. The CDR3 DNA is TGCGCCAGCAGCCAAGATAACAGGGGAAGGGGGCAGCCCCAGCATTTT.

This clone was found a few times. At one end the junction does not follow the germline gene, possibly because of a read error. The chain joins TRBV6-4 to TRBJ2-5; 8 bases are shared with TRBD1. CDR1 and CDR2 (germline): MRHNA, SNTAGT. The CDR3 totals 14 residues. CDR3 sequence (DNA): TGTGCCAGCAGTGGCCGACAGGGGTGCGCTAGTTCAGACTTC. Translating gives CASSGRQGCASSDF.

This clone has a single count. V and J are TRBV29-1 and TRBJ2-5; D might be TRBD2 (7 bases). The CDR3 consists of 11 residues. The germline V gene has CDR1 SQVTM and CDR2 ANQGSEA. Trimming stripped 8 bases from V and 5 bases from J, with 12 bases between. Here the CDR3 reads CSLGGLETQYF. In DNA, the CDR3 is TGCAGCCTCGGGGGGCTGGAGACCCAGTACTTC.

The chain has TRBV7-3 and TRBJ1-2, with D possibly matching TRBD1 (6 bases). This CDR3 region has 11 residues. Trimming removed 5 bases at V and 8 bases at J, with 9 bases between. Germline assignment: CDR1 SGHTA and CDR2 FQGTGA. DNA for the CDR3: TGTGCCAGCAGCACCCAGGGGGGCTACACCTTC. It codes for CASSTQGGYTF.